This record looks at one TCR beta chain sequence and its context. The antigen is unknown. Generated by immunoSEQ multiplex PCR, the TCRdb table keeps only in-frame clones and is missing some. The sample records around 80,000 clones, 85% to 95% being singletons. This sample is part of a study of T cell responses to AZD1222 COVID-19 vaccine. Findings and limits, study-wide: Variant regions that are unmutated are reportedly the target of nearly half of spike-specific TCRs.

CDR3 length equals 15 residues. The junction had 4 bases not matched to a gene; V was cut back by 0 bases and J by 4 bases. Germline CDR1 and CDR2: MNHEY and SMNVEV (reference sequence). The V call is TRBV27, the J call TRBJ1-2, with 8 bases identical to TRBD1. This receptor was obtained from an adult in good health. The input for sequencing was peripheral blood, taken on day 0 of AZD1222 vaccination. DNA of the CDR3: TGTGCCAGCAGTTTATCCGCAGGGGGCAGCTATGGCTACACCTTC. Translated, it gives CASSLSAGGSYGYTF.